The sequence of this TCR beta chain was determined in a study of OX40 agonist ivuxolimab in advanced cancers. V was clipped by 1 base and J by 5 bases; unmatched bases: 8. The CDR3 length is 16 residues. Generated by immunoSEQ multiplex PCR, the TCRdb table keeps only in-frame clones and is missing some. The data contain some 96,000 clones, 89% of them seen just once; the ten biggest clones take up around 0.16%. The sequence derives from an adult with an advanced solid tumor such as melanoma, head and neck, liver or kidney cancer. V and J are TRBV23-1 and TRBJ2-7; 10 bases line up with TRBD1. Being an ORF, TRBV23-1 has a function that is uncertain. The sequencing used CD4+ or CD8+ T cells sorted from blood, collected in a trial of the OX40 agonist ivuxolimab. CDR3 coding DNA: TGCGCCAGCAGTCAATGGTCCGGGACAGGGGACCACGAGCAGTACTTC. The encoded protein is CASSQWSGTGDHEQYF.